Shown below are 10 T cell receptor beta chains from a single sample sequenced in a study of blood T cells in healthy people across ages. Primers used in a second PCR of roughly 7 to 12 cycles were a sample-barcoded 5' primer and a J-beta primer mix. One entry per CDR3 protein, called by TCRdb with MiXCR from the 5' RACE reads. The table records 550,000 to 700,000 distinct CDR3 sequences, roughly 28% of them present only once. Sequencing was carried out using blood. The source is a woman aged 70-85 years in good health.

In DNA form, the CDR3 reads TGTGCCAGCAGCTCCGGGACGGACGATAATGAAAAACTGTTTTTT. This codes for CASSSGTDDNEKLFF. This chain joins TRBV5-4 and TRBJ1-4; TRBD1 might be the D (5 bases). Germline CDR1 and CDR2: SGHNT and YYREEE (reference sequence). V lost 3 bases and J 4 bases, leaving 13 bases between the germline ends. The CDR3 is made up of 15 amino acids.

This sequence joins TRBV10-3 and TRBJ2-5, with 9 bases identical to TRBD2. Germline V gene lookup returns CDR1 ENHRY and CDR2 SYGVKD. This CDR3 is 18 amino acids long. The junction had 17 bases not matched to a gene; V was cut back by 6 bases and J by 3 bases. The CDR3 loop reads CAISRGLLAGKSEETQYF. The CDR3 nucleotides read TGTGCCATCAGCCGCGGGTTGCTAGCGGGGAAGTCGGAAGAGACCCAGTACTTC.

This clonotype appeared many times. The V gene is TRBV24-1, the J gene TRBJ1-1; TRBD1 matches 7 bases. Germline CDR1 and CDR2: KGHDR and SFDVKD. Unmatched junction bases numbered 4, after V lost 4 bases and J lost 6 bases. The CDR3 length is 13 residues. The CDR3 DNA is TGTGCCACCAGTGACCGGGACAGATCTGAAGCTTTCTTT. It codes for CATSDRDRSEAFF.

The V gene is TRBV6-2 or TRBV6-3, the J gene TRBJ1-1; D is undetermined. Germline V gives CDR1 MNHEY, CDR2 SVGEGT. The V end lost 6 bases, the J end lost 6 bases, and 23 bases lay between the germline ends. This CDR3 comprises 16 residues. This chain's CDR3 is CASRQQRDSRRAEAFF. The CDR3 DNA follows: TGTGCCAGCAGGCAGCAACGAGACTCCCGGAGGGCTGAAGCTTTCTTT.

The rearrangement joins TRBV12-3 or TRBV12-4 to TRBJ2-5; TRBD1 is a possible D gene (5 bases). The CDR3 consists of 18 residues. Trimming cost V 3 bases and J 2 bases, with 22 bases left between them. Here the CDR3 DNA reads TGTGCCAGCAGTTTTTTTGGTGGGGCTAGAAGTAGGCAAGAGACCCAGTACTTC. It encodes CASSFFGGARSRQETQYF.

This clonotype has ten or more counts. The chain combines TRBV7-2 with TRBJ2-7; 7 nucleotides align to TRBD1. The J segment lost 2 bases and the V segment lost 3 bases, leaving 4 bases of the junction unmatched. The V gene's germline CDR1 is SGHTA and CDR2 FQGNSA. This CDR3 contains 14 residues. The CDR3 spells CASSLGTVPYEQYF. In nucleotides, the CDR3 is TGTGCCAGCAGCTTGGGGACAGTCCCCTACGAGCAGTACTTC.

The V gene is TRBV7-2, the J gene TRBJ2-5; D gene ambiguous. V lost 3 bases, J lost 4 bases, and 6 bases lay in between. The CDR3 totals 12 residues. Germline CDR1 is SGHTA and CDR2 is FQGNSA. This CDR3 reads CASSFHPETQYF. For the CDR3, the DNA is TGTGCCAGCAGCTTCCATCCAGAGACCCAGTACTTC.

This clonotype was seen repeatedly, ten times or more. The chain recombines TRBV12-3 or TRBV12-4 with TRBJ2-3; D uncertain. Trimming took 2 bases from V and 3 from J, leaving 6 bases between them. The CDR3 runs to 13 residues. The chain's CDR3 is CASSLQLTDTQYF. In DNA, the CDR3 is TGTGCCAGCAGTTTACAGCTAACAGATACGCAGTATTTT.

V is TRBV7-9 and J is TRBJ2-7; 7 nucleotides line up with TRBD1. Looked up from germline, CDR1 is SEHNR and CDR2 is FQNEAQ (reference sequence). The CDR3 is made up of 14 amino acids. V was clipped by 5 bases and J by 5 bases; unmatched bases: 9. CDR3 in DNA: TGTGCCAGCAGCAAAGACAGGGAAGGCGACGAGCAGTACTTC. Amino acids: CASSKDREGDEQYF.

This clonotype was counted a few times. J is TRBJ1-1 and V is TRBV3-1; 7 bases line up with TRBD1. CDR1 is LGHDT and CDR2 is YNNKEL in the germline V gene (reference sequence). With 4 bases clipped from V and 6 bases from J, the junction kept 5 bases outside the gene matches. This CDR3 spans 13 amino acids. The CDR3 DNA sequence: TGTGCCAGCAGCCGACAGGGAAGGCCTGAAGCTTTCTTT. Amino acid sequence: CASSRQGRPEAFF.